The clone carrying this T cell receptor beta chain was observed a handful of times. Its antigen is not known. This record comes from a study of response to subunit inactivated influenza vaccine. Whole-study results and caveats: With each seasonal influenza vaccination, the authors suggested, few new T cells are recruited.

MiXCR, run by TCRdb on the RT-PCR reads, gives a single entry per CDR3 protein. Of roughly 670,000 distinct CDR3 sequences listed, 14% are singletons. Germline CDR1 is ENHRY and CDR2 is SYGVKD. CDR3 length equals 14 residues. V was pared by 0 bases and J by 7 bases, with 10 bases between. V is TRBV10-3 and J is TRBJ2-1, with unresolved D. The material sequenced was PBMCs from blood, taken 14 days before vaccination. The TCR was taken from a man aged 45-65 years who received an inactivated influenza vaccine. The CDR3: CAISESNWENEQFF. In nucleotides, the CDR3 is TGTGCCATCAGTGAGTCGAATTGGGAAAATGAGCAGTTCTTC.